This record concerns one T cell receptor beta chain sequence. Original analysis: From reference gene primer amplification, estimates of nucleated cell counts were derived. The data were produced by immunoSEQ multiplex PCR, yet TCRdb's version contains in-frame clones alone and is incomplete. Clonal size and the V and J genes are those of that table, whereas D and trimming came from the DNA. The sample comprises more than 100,000 clones, 85% to 90% of which are singletons, and approximately 3.5% rests with the top ten. The data originate from a study of blood T cell repertoires in COVID-19. For the study at large: COVID-19 samples from acute and convalescent phases originated in the United States, Italy and Spain. The cDNA or gDNA used as material had been derived from T cells, B-cell-depleted T cells, or PBMCs.

The sample consisted of peripheral blood. The TCR was taken from a human donor in a cohort sampled during active COVID-19.

DNA of the CDR3: TGTGCCAGCAGCCCTGGACAGTTCTGGGGGGAGACCCAGTACTTC. Encoded protein: CASSPGQFWGETQYF. The V call is TRBV5-6, the J call TRBJ2-5; possible D gene TRBD1, 6 bases. Deletions cut 4 bases from V and 5 bases from J, with 18 bases between. Germline V CDR1 and CDR2: SGHDT, YYEEEE. The CDR3 extends over 15 amino acids.